Sequencing of this T cell receptor (beta chain) was carried out in a study of blood T cell repertoires in COVID-19. Sequencing used immunoSEQ multiplex PCR; TCRdb keeps in-frame clones, though not all of them. The data show 400,000 or so clones, with about 92% seen just once and approximately 0.65% held by the top ten. Grouping used clinical history reported by participants in a survey and questionnaire. The CDR3 length is 14 residues. The V gene lost 3 bases and the J gene lost 5 bases, with 14 bases spanning the gap. CDR1 and CDR2 (germline): GTSNPN, SVGIG (reference sequence). The clonotype was recovered from a man between 18 and 29 years old who had recovered from COVID-19. The sample comprised PBMCs or T cells enriched from blood (not recorded which). The gene calls are TRBV30 and TRBJ1-5; the D is unclear. The CDR3 sequence: CAWSKSGGHQPQHF. The CDR3 DNA sequence: TGTGCCTGGAGCAAGAGCGGAGGGCATCAGCCCCAGCATTTT.